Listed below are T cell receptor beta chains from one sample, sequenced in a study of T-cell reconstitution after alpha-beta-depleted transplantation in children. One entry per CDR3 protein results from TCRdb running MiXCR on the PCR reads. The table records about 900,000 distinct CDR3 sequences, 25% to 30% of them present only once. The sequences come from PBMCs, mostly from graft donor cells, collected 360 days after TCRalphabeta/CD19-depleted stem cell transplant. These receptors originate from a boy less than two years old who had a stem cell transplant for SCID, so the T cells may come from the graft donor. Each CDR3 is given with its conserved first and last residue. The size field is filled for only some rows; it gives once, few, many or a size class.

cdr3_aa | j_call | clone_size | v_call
CASSPGSGRLQAEQFF | TRBJ2-1 | - | TRBV6-2/TRBV6-3
CASLWARDSLNQPQHF | TRBJ1-5 | - | TRBV6-1
CRDGRGDETQYF | TRBJ2-5 | few | TRBV20-1
CASSYSYAGGHNEQFF | TRBJ2-1 | few | TRBV6-5
CASSLVPNSNQPQHF | TRBJ1-5 | - | TRBV11-2
CATLETMRGIQETQYF | TRBJ2-5 | few | TRBV10-3
CASTPEGSTEAFF | TRBJ1-1 | - | TRBV12-3/TRBV12-4
CASSRDRLTGELFF | TRBJ2-2 | - | TRBV12-3/TRBV12-4
CSVEGRLAGGDSYNEQFF | TRBJ2-1 | few | TRBV29-1
CAIGEKGGADTQYF | TRBJ2-3 | - | TRBV10-3
CASIDRGRGTQYF | TRBJ2-3 | - | TRBV19
CSAYPTSFTKNIQYF | TRBJ2-4 | few | TRBV20-1
CATSRDGGTGSKNIQYF | TRBJ2-4 | - | TRBV15
CASSVRQGLGKQYF | TRBJ2-7 | - | TRBV12-3/TRBV12-4
CASSFGSGGTEAFF | TRBJ1-1 | - | TRBV4-1
CASSHPGQGHYEQYF | TRBJ2-7 | few | TRBV7-9
CASSKLTTGMNTEAFF | TRBJ1-1 | - | TRBV6-1
CASSLGLANTEAFF | TRBJ1-1 | few | TRBV7-9
CASSLVASRTDTQYF | TRBJ2-3 | few | TRBV7-9
CASSPGQGWYGELFF | TRBJ2-2 | few | TRBV9
CASSSPRGASYEQYF | TRBJ2-7 | - | TRBV28
CASSFTRTNYGYTF | TRBJ1-2 | few | TRBV5-6
CASSLEGQGWNIQYF | TRBJ2-4 | - | TRBV5-1
CASSQGQEIQPQHF | TRBJ1-5 | - | TRBV4-1
CASSLEVRGGNGNEQYF | TRBJ2-7 | - | TRBV5-1
CASSLSLAGRADTQYF | TRBJ2-3 | once | TRBV12-3/TRBV12-4
CASSHRQGARETQYF | TRBJ2-5 | - | TRBV5-5
CASSLDPTGRYEQYF | TRBJ2-7 | few | TRBV5-5
CASSIDSATGNYGYTF | TRBJ1-2 | - | TRBV19
CASSSVLQGAGELFF | TRBJ2-2 | - | TRBV6-5
CATSVDRGLDTGELFF | TRBJ2-2 | few | TRBV24-1
CASSHGDSRSYEQYF | TRBJ2-7 | - | TRBV12-3/TRBV12-4
CASSQVQLLNNEQFF | TRBJ2-1 | few | TRBV4-2
CASSSRGRDTDTQYF | TRBJ2-3 | - | TRBV12-3/TRBV12-4
CASSFRTGSGYGYTF | TRBJ1-2 | few | TRBV7-9
CASGLSYGVNYEQYF | TRBJ2-7 | few | TRBV12-3/TRBV12-4
CSARVPTGMNTEAFF | TRBJ1-1 | few | TRBV20-1
CASSLTGKGKNIQYF | TRBJ2-4 | once | TRBV5-1
CASSLDRGTEQFF | TRBJ2-1 | - | TRBV4-2
CSVGAGFTGTEAFF | TRBJ1-1 | - | TRBV29-1
CASSYGGMNTEAFF | TRBJ1-1 | few | TRBV6-5
CASSSRLSPAGGGYNEQFF | TRBJ2-1 | - | TRBV5-1
CAWTPATRMLYF | TRBJ2-7 | few | TRBV30
CATSRPDIDTQYF | TRBJ2-3 | - | TRBV15
CASTQQGGLAGEGNEQFF | TRBJ2-1 | few | TRBV4-1
CSVIHPDTQYF | TRBJ2-3 | few | TRBV29-1
CSALTRRGYNEQFF | TRBJ2-1 | - | TRBV20-1
CASSQLYRGPASTDTQYF | TRBJ2-3 | few | TRBV27
CASSLADSSYSNQPQHF | TRBJ1-5 | few | TRBV7-6
CASSLWGPGANTEAFF | TRBJ1-1 | few | TRBV7-2
CSVVRGRGYGTEAFF | TRBJ1-1 | few | TRBV29-1
CASSLEVGLETQYF | TRBJ2-5 | few | TRBV5-1